The rows below give T cell receptor beta chains drawn from one sample of a study of blood T cell repertoires in COVID-19. Method: immunoSEQ multiplex PCR; TCRdb's copy keeps in-frame clones and lacks some. Among about 370,000 clones, 90% were seen once, and the ten largest hold 6.5% to 8%. Sequencing was performed on peripheral blood. The receptors derive from a man aged 18 to 29 with active or convalescent COVID-19. Both conserved end residues are part of each CDR3. The order of the fields is J gene, clone size, V gene, D gene, CDR3 DNA, CDR3 protein. The D gene is left open where the match is weak. Clone size is not always given. Where it is, it says once, few, many or a class for expanded clones.

j_call: TRBJ1-1; clone_size: -; v_call: TRBV2; d_call: -; cdr3_nt: TGTGCCAGCAGTCTAGGGGGGGTGAACACTGAAGCTTTCTTT; cdr3_aa: CASSLGGVNTEAFF
j_call: TRBJ2-6; clone_size: -; v_call: TRBV5-5; d_call: -; cdr3_nt: TGTGCCAGCAGCTTGGCTACCGTGTCGTCTGGGGCCAACGTCCTGACTTTC; cdr3_aa: CASSLATVSSGANVLTF
j_call: TRBJ2-1; clone_size: -; v_call: TRBV19; d_call: TRBD2; cdr3_nt: TGTGCCAGTAGTATAGCCAGCGGGGGGGTCTACTACAATGAGCAGTTCTTC; cdr3_aa: CASSIASGGVYYNEQFF
j_call: TRBJ1-6; clone_size: -; v_call: TRBV5-1; d_call: TRBD1; cdr3_nt: TGCGCCAGCAGCTCGGGACAGGGGTTTAATTCACCCCTCCACTTT; cdr3_aa: CASSSGQGFNSPLHF
j_call: TRBJ2-7; clone_size: -; v_call: TRBV4-2; d_call: -; cdr3_nt: TGTGCCAGCAGCCAAGAAACGTCGGACACCTACGAGCAGTACTTC; cdr3_aa: CASSQETSDTYEQYF
j_call: TRBJ2-1; clone_size: -; v_call: TRBV11-2; d_call: TRBD2; cdr3_nt: TGTGCCAGCAGCTCAGGACTAGCGGGGGGTAATGAGCAGTTCTTC; cdr3_aa: CASSSGLAGGNEQFF
j_call: TRBJ1-4; clone_size: -; v_call: TRBV7-3; d_call: TRBD1; cdr3_nt: TGTGCCAGCAGCTTACGGCAGGGGGCTGGTGAAAAACTGTTTTTT; cdr3_aa: CASSLRQGAGEKLFF
j_call: TRBJ2-7; clone_size: once; v_call: TRBV28; d_call: -; cdr3_nt: TGTGCCAGCGTCCCGGAGGGCACCTACGAGCAGTACTTC; cdr3_aa: CASVPEGTYEQYF
j_call: TRBJ2-7; clone_size: -; v_call: TRBV4-2; d_call: -; cdr3_nt: TGTGCCAGCAGCGCACAGGGTCCCTACGAGCAGTACTTC; cdr3_aa: CASSAQGPYEQYF
j_call: TRBJ1-5; clone_size: -; v_call: TRBV29-1; d_call: -; cdr3_nt: TGCAGCACCTCAACGGGGAATCAGCCCCAGCATTTT; cdr3_aa: CSTSTGNQPQHF
j_call: TRBJ2-3; clone_size: few; v_call: TRBV4-3; d_call: TRBD1; cdr3_nt: TGCGCCAGCAGCCAAGAGGGCGACAGGGAAACAGCAGATACGCAGTATTTT; cdr3_aa: CASSQEGDRETADTQYF
j_call: TRBJ1-5; clone_size: -; v_call: TRBV6-5; d_call: TRBD1; cdr3_nt: TGTGCCAGCAGTCCTACGGACAGGGGCAATCAGCCCCAGCATTTT; cdr3_aa: CASSPTDRGNQPQHF
j_call: TRBJ1-3; clone_size: -; v_call: TRBV18; d_call: -; cdr3_nt: TGTGCCAGCTCCATAGACAGGAACTCTGGAAACACCATATATTTT; cdr3_aa: CASSIDRNSGNTIYF
j_call: TRBJ2-5; clone_size: -; v_call: TRBV9; d_call: TRBD2; cdr3_nt: TGTGCCAGCAGCCCAGGACTAGCCTTTGAGACCCAGTACTTC; cdr3_aa: CASSPGLAFETQYF
j_call: TRBJ2-7; clone_size: -; v_call: TRBV7-3; d_call: -; cdr3_nt: TGTGCCAGCAGCTTAAATGGTGCAGACTACGAGCAGTACTTC; cdr3_aa: CASSLNGADYEQYF
j_call: TRBJ1-4; clone_size: -; v_call: TRBV4-3; d_call: TRBD1; cdr3_nt: TGCGCCAGCCCCGGGACAGAACCTAATGAAAAACTGTTTTTT; cdr3_aa: CASPGTEPNEKLFF
j_call: TRBJ2-1; clone_size: -; v_call: TRBV19; d_call: -; cdr3_nt: TGTGCCAGTAGTATCGGACAGCCGAGCTCCTACAATGAGCAGTTCTTC; cdr3_aa: CASSIGQPSSYNEQFF
j_call: TRBJ1-3; clone_size: -; v_call: TRBV23-1; d_call: TRBD1; cdr3_nt: TGCGCCAGCAGTCATAGGACAGGCCCCTCTGGAAACACCATATATTTT; cdr3_aa: CASSHRTGPSGNTIYF
j_call: TRBJ2-7; clone_size: -; v_call: TRBV5-1; d_call: TRBD1; cdr3_nt: TGCGCCAGCGCACAGAGTACGGGACAGGGCAACGAGCAGTACTTC; cdr3_aa: CASAQSTGQGNEQYF
j_call: TRBJ2-3; clone_size: -; v_call: TRBV5-5; d_call: TRBD2; cdr3_nt: TGTGCCAGCAGCCCCATAGCGGGAGGGGGCGCAGATACGCAGTATTTT; cdr3_aa: CASSPIAGGGADTQYF
j_call: TRBJ1-3; clone_size: -; v_call: TRBV19; d_call: TRBD1; cdr3_nt: TGTGCCAGTACCCAAAGGTCGACAGGGGCTGGAAACACCATATATTTT; cdr3_aa: CASTQRSTGAGNTIYF
j_call: TRBJ1-2; clone_size: -; v_call: TRBV14; d_call: TRBD1; cdr3_nt: TGTGCCAGCAGCCACATGACGGGACAGAACTATGGCTACACCTTC; cdr3_aa: CASSHMTGQNYGYTF
j_call: TRBJ1-5; clone_size: -; v_call: TRBV27; d_call: -; cdr3_nt: TGTGCCAGCAGTTTAGGGGGGCAGCCCCAGCATTTT; cdr3_aa: CASSLGGQPQHF
j_call: TRBJ1-2; clone_size: once; v_call: TRBV11-2; d_call: -; cdr3_nt: TGTGCCAGCAGCTTAGTCGCAAAGCCCTATGGCTACACCTTC; cdr3_aa: CASSLVAKPYGYTF
j_call: TRBJ2-7; clone_size: -; v_call: TRBV4-2; d_call: TRBD2; cdr3_nt: TGTGCCAGCAGCCAAGAGGAAGCGGGAGGGACCTACGAGCAGTACTTC; cdr3_aa: CASSQEEAGGTYEQYF
j_call: TRBJ2-1; clone_size: few; v_call: TRBV6-2/TRBV6-3; d_call: -; cdr3_nt: TGTGCCAGCAGTCCCAATCATGGTGGGAGCTCCTACAATGAGCAGTTCTTC; cdr3_aa: CASSPNHGGSSYNEQFF
j_call: TRBJ1-1; clone_size: -; v_call: TRBV19; d_call: -; cdr3_nt: TGTGCCAGTAGTACGGAAAGACAGTCTATGAACACTGAAGCTTTCTTT; cdr3_aa: CASSTERQSMNTEAFF
j_call: TRBJ1-1; clone_size: -; v_call: TRBV19; d_call: -; cdr3_nt: TGTGCCAGTAGCCCCTCTGGGGCAAGGCGGAACACTGAAGCTTTCTTT; cdr3_aa: CASSPSGARRNTEAFF
j_call: TRBJ1-5; clone_size: -; v_call: TRBV6-5; d_call: -; cdr3_nt: TGTGCCAGCAGTTACACAAGAACTCAGCCCCAGCATTTT; cdr3_aa: CASSYTRTQPQHF
j_call: TRBJ1-1; clone_size: -; v_call: TRBV3-1/TRBV3-2; d_call: -; cdr3_nt: TGTGCCAGCAGCCGAAGAGGGACATCTGAGAACACTGAAGCTTTCTTT; cdr3_aa: CASSRRGTSENTEAFF
j_call: TRBJ2-7; clone_size: -; v_call: TRBV29-1; d_call: TRBD1; cdr3_nt: TGCAGCGTTGAAGACCGAGGACAGGGCCTGTCGAACGAGCAGTACTTC; cdr3_aa: CSVEDRGQGLSNEQYF
j_call: TRBJ2-2; clone_size: -; v_call: TRBV28; d_call: TRBD2; cdr3_nt: TGTGCCAGCAGCCCGGGGGGGGCGGACACCGGGGAGCTGTTTTTT; cdr3_aa: CASSPGGADTGELFF
j_call: TRBJ1-2; clone_size: -; v_call: TRBV28; d_call: -; cdr3_nt: TGTGCCAGCAGCCCCGACAGAGGCTACACCTTC; cdr3_aa: CASSPDRGYTF
j_call: TRBJ1-1; clone_size: -; v_call: TRBV19; d_call: -; cdr3_nt: TGTGCCAGTAGTATAAGGGGGTTTCAGAACACTGAAGCTTTCTTT; cdr3_aa: CASSIRGFQNTEAFF
j_call: TRBJ1-1; clone_size: -; v_call: TRBV4-1; d_call: -; cdr3_nt: TGCGCCAGCAGCCAAGACGAGGGCATGAACACTGAAGCTTTCTTT; cdr3_aa: CASSQDEGMNTEAFF
j_call: TRBJ1-2; clone_size: -; v_call: TRBV28; d_call: -; cdr3_nt: TGTGCCAGCAGTTTACCGGATATGCGGGGGAACTATGGCTACACCTTC; cdr3_aa: CASSLPDMRGNYGYTF
j_call: TRBJ1-5; clone_size: -; v_call: TRBV4-2; d_call: -; cdr3_nt: TGTGCCAGCAGCCCCGCGGCGGCAGGGGGCAATCAGCCCCAGCATTTT; cdr3_aa: CASSPAAAGGNQPQHF
j_call: TRBJ1-1; clone_size: -; v_call: TRBV4-3; d_call: -; cdr3_nt: TGCGCCAGCAGCCCAACTGAAGCTTTCTTT; cdr3_aa: CASSPTEAFF
j_call: TRBJ2-2; clone_size: -; v_call: TRBV19; d_call: -; cdr3_nt: TGTGCCAGCGTCCGCGGTCAAAACACCGGGGAGCTGTTTTTT; cdr3_aa: CASVRGQNTGELFF
j_call: TRBJ2-5; clone_size: -; v_call: TRBV5-1; d_call: -; cdr3_nt: TGCGCCAGCAGCTTGACGACAGGCCAAGAGACCCAGTACTTC; cdr3_aa: CASSLTTGQETQYF
j_call: TRBJ2-7; clone_size: -; v_call: TRBV11-1; d_call: -; cdr3_nt: TGTGCCAGCAGCTTAGAGAATCCGAGAACCTACGAGCAGTACTTC; cdr3_aa: CASSLENPRTYEQYF
j_call: TRBJ1-6; clone_size: -; v_call: TRBV3-1/TRBV3-2; d_call: -; cdr3_nt: TGTGCCAGCAGCCAAAGACAGGCCTCGAATTCACCCCTCCACTTT; cdr3_aa: CASSQRQASNSPLHF
j_call: TRBJ1-2; clone_size: -; v_call: TRBV11-1; d_call: -; cdr3_nt: TGTGCCAGCAGCTCCGACTTGTATGGCTACACCTTC; cdr3_aa: CASSSDLYGYTF
j_call: TRBJ2-3; clone_size: -; v_call: TRBV7-9; d_call: -; cdr3_nt: TGTGCCAGCAGCTTAGCAGACAATACGCAGTATTTT; cdr3_aa: CASSLADNTQYF
j_call: TRBJ1-3; clone_size: -; v_call: TRBV5-1; d_call: TRBD1; cdr3_nt: TGCGCCAGCAGCGGGGGACGGGACAGCGGAAACACCATATATTTT; cdr3_aa: CASSGGRDSGNTIYF
j_call: TRBJ2-7; clone_size: -; v_call: TRBV21-1; d_call: -; cdr3_nt: TGTGCCAGCAGCAAATCCCGGGGGAACCGCCACGAGCAGTACTTC; cdr3_aa: CASSKSRGNRHEQYF